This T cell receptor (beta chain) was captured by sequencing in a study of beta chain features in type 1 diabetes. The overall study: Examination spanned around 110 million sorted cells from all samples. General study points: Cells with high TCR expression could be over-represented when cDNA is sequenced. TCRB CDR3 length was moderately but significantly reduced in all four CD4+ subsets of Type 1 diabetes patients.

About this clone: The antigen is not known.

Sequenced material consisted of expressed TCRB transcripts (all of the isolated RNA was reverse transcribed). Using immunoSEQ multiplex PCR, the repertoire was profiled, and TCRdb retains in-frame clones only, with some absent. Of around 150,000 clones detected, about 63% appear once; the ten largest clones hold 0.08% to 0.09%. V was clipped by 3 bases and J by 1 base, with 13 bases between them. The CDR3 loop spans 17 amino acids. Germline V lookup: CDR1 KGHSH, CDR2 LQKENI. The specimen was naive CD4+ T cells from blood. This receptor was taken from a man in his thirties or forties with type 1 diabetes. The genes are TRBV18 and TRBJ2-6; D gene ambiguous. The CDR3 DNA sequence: TGTGCCAGCTCACCTACGACCGAAGGATCTGGGGCCAACGTCCTGACTTTC. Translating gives CASSPTTEGSGANVLTF.